This TCR beta chain was identified in a study of blood T cells in healthy people across ages. The use of a sample-barcoded 5' primer and a J-beta primer mix characterized a second PCR of about 6 to 12 cycles. A template-switch adaptor that had 12 random nucleotides put a tag on each cDNA molecule. TCRdb redid the calling of the 5' RACE reads with MiXCR, one entry per CDR3 protein. The data hold around 790,000 distinct CDR3 sequences, with roughly 44% observed a single time. In regard to this clonotype: The target antigen is unknown.

Germline CDR1 MGHRA, CDR2 YSYEKL. V gave up 4 bases and J gave up 15 bases; unmatched junction bases: 20. This CDR3 spans 17 amino acids. Whole-study findings and limits: Total diversity from one million sequenced T cells was likely underestimated. Reliance upon unsorted PBMCs precluded definitive naive versus antigen-experienced comparison.

The source is a man aged 55 to 69 in good health. The sequenced sample was blood. The chain recombines TRBV4-1 with TRBJ2-4; 11 bases are shared with TRBD2. The CDR3 nucleotides read TGCGCCAGCAGCCCTTCTAGCGGGGGGCTTCGCAGGGGCGAGCGGTACTTC. The encoded protein is CASSPSSGGLRRGERYF.